This T cell receptor (beta chain) was identified in a study of blood T cell repertoires in COVID-19. Study summary: There were acute and convalescent COVID-19 samples, and they came from the United States, Italy and Spain. Sample material is recorded as cDNA or gDNA derived from T cells, B-cell-depleted T cells, or PBMCs.

Per the study methods: It was from reference gene primer amplification that nucleated cell counts were estimated. Only in-frame clones appear in the TCRdb table, and some are missing; sequencing was by immunoSEQ multiplex PCR. Clone size and V and J calls were adopted from that table, with D and trimming inferred from the DNA. This sample has over 150,000 clones; about 87% occur once, and the top ten carry 2.5% to 3.5%. The specimen was peripheral blood. The TCR comes from a man aged 40-49 years with active or convalescent COVID-19.

The CDR3 here is CASSKSGEQFF. In DNA, the CDR3 is TGTGCCAGCAGTAAGTCCGGGGAGCAGTTCTTC. This chain uses TRBV6-5 with TRBJ2-1; D not certain. The V end was cut by 5 bases, the J end by 10 bases, with 9 bases between. This CDR3 region has 11 residues. CDR1 is MNHEY, CDR2 SVGAGI, per germline.